This T cell receptor (beta chain) was sequenced during a study of control samples from healthy donors and cancer patients. TCRdb's table, derived via immunoSEQ multiplex PCR, lists solely in-frame clones and lacks some. The table includes approximately 60,000 clones, about nine tenths detected once. This clone showed up just once. CDR1 SGHRS and CDR2 YFSETQ come from the germline V gene. V was clipped by 7 bases and J by 0 bases, with 10 bases between them. The CDR3 extends over 14 amino acids. The gene calls are TRBV5-1 and TRBJ1-4, with D perhaps TRBD1 (5 bases). The clonotype comes from a woman between 50 and 59 years old with colorectal cancer. Sequencing was done on a sample of PBMCs. The CDR3 DNA sequence: TGCGCCAGCCGGGGGGGACCAACTAATGAAAAACTGTTTTTT. Protein sequence: CASRGGPTNEKLFF.